What follows describes a single TCR beta chain. Using its own MiXCR run on the 5' RACE reads, TCRdb lists one record per CDR3 protein. Of hundreds of thousands of distinct CDR3 sequences in the sample, around 27% were seen once. The CDR3 consists of 13 residues. V was pared by 7 bases and J by 2 bases, with 10 bases between. The data belong to a study of T-cell memory formation after mild COVID-19. The origin of this receptor is an adult woman who had mild COVID-19 (a few samples of this study predate the infection). Cell type and time point are not known. This chain uses TRBV12-3 or TRBV12-4 with TRBJ2-3; D is tentatively TRBD1 or TRBD2 (6 bases each). Sequencing input: PBMCs or a T cell subset sorted from them (not recorded which). DNA of the CDR3: TGTGCCAGCAAGAGGGGGGTCACAGATACGCAGTATTTT. This codes for CASKRGVTDTQYF.